This T cell receptor beta chain was obtained from a study of cytomegalovirus exposure and HLA in healthy donors. A multiplex PCR was run with 60 Vbeta primers and 13 Jbeta primers. TCRdb keeps only in-frame clones here, not all; method: immunoSEQ multiplex PCR. The sample contains 95,000 to 150,000 clones, over 60% of which appear only once. The sequence came from a woman aged 40-49 years in good health and CMV-seropositive. Sequenced input: PBMCs.

Here the CDR3 reads CASSFASGSYEQYF. As DNA, the CDR3 is TGTGCCAGCAGTTTTGCTAGCGGGAGTTACGAGCAGTACTTC. This chain connects TRBV28 to TRBJ2-7; 10 bases are a match to TRBD2. This CDR3 is 14 amino acids long. Germline-derived CDR1 and CDR2 are MDHEN and SYDVKM. V was pared by 3 bases and J by 4 bases, with 3 bases of the junction left unmatched.